This TCR beta chain was documented in a study of shared clonotypes between healthy human individuals. Findings of the study overall: It was the non-shared clonotypes that had lower generation probabilities than clonotypes shared by all four donors.

V shed 6 bases, J shed 3 bases, and the junction held 5 bases outside the gene matches. Germline V lookup: CDR1 SGDLS, CDR2 YYNGEE. CDR3 size: 13 residues. The protocol was immunoSEQ multiplex PCR, while the TCRdb copy is restricted to in-frame clones and leaves out a portion. The sample yields millions of clones, roughly 92% seen once. This clone occurred once. Its antigen is unknown. This clonotype was sampled from a man aged 18 to 29 in good health. The sample taken for sequencing was naive CD4+ T cells sorted from blood. The subset was: CD45RA+ positively selected. V gene TRBV9 combines with J gene TRBJ1-2; 7 bases agree with TRBD1. The CDR3 DNA follows: TGTGCCAGCAACACCGGGACAGACTATGGCTACACCTTC. As protein: CASNTGTDYGYTF.